These 23 T cell receptor beta chains share one sample of origin, sequenced in a study of T cell responses to AZD1222 COVID-19 vaccine. Sequencing was performed with immunoSEQ multiplex PCR; in TCRdb, only in-frame clones are kept and a portion is missing. The table has over 100,000 clones, approximately 91% seen once. Source: peripheral blood, taken 28 days after the second AZD1222 dose. Receptors were obtained from an adult who received the AZD1222 COVID-19 vaccine.

The CDR3 DNA follows: TGTGCCTGGACTGTCCAGGGGAACTCCTACGAGCAGTACTTC. The encoded protein is CAWTVQGNSYEQYF. The rearrangement links TRBV30 to TRBJ2-7; the D gene is possibly TRBD1 (6 bases). Trimming cost V 4 bases and J 0 bases, with 13 bases left between them. The CDR3 has 14 residues. Germline CDR1 reads GTSNPN; CDR2 reads SVGIG (reference sequence).

The rearrangement uses TRBV29-1 and TRBJ1-1, with 11 bases fitting TRBD1. The CDR3 has 13 amino acids. Germline CDR1 reads SQVTM; CDR2 reads ANQGSEA. Unmatched junction bases numbered 2, after V lost 2 bases and J lost 6 bases. The CDR3, as DNA: TGCAGCGTTGAATTGGGACAGGGGGCTGAAGCTTTCTTT. Residues: CSVELGQGAEAFF.

The chain joins TRBV2 to TRBJ1-5; 10 nucleotides line up with TRBD1. CDR1 and CDR2 from the germline V gene are SNHLY and FYNNEI. The CDR3 spans 15 residues. V trimming: 6 bases; J trimming: 6 bases; junction bases outside the gene matches: 8. The CDR3 sequence is CASRAGQGMGQPQHF. The DNA for the CDR3 is TGTGCCAGCAGAGCGGGACAGGGGATGGGTCAGCCCCAGCATTTT.

This sequence joins TRBV7-9 and TRBJ2-6, with D perhaps TRBD1 or TRBD2 (6 bases each). The CDR3 has 18 amino acids. From germline, CDR1 is SEHNR and CDR2 FQNEAQ (reference sequence). Trimming took off 5 bases at V and 3 bases at J, with 20 bases between the two ends. CDR3 residues: CASSPLKGAGHGANVLTF. The CDR3 region has the DNA TGTGCCAGCAGCCCCCTTAAAGGGGCGGGACATGGGGCCAACGTCCTGACTTTC.

The chain joins TRBV5-1 to TRBJ1-1; no definite D call. Germline assignment: CDR1 SGHRS and CDR2 YFSETQ. The CDR3 contains 15 residues. Between the trimmed V and J ends, which lost 0 bases and 5 bases, there was a span of 14 bases. The CDR3 DNA follows: TGCGCCAGCAGCTTGGAGTTCAGCCTAGGGACTGAAGCTTTCTTT. Translation: CASSLEFSLGTEAFF.

The chain combines TRBV6-4 with TRBJ2-7; D not certain. CDR1 and CDR2 (germline): MRHNA, SNTAGT. This CDR3 has 9 residues. CDR3 nucleotide sequence: TGTGCTGGCAGGTGCGAGCAGTACTTC. The encoded protein is CAGRCEQYF.

Here the CDR3 reads CASSHVTAFGEAFF. Here the CDR3 DNA reads TGCGCCAGCTCTCACGTCACGGCGTTCGGGGAAGCTTTCTTT. The chain carries TRBV23-1 and TRBJ1-1; D gene ambiguous. TRBV23-1 is assigned to the ORF class and has an uncertain function. The CDR3 consists of 14 residues. Deletions cut 8 bases from V and 8 bases from J, with 21 bases between.

The chain carries TRBV7-2 and TRBJ2-1, with TRBD2 matching 7 bases. V lost 5 bases, J lost 2 bases, and 9 bases stayed unmatched. Germline CDR1 is SGHTA and CDR2 is FQGNSA. The CDR3 is 16 amino acids. CDR3 bases: TGTGCCAGCAGCCCCCGGGGCGGGGGAACCTACAATGAGCAGTTCTTC. It encodes CASSPRGGGTYNEQFF.

CDR3 sequence: CASSFGRGLGDYGYTF. CDR3 bases: TGTGCCAGCAGCTTCGGCAGGGGTCTCGGCGACTATGGCTACACCTTC. The rearrangement uses TRBV7-9 and TRBJ1-2; a weak D match, TRBD1 (6 bases). Germline V gene sequence: CDR1 SEHNR, CDR2 FQNEAQ (reference sequence). This CDR3 region has 16 residues. V lost 3 bases and J 3 bases, leaving 17 bases between the germline ends. Supplemented by reference TRBV7-9 and TRBJ1-2, the full variable domain reads DTGVSQNPRHKITKRGQNVTFRCDPISEHNRLYWYRQTLGQGPEFLTYFQNEAQLEKSRLLSDRFSAERPKGSFSTLEIQRTEQGDSAMYLCASSFGRGLGDYGYTFGSGTRLTVV.

The CDR3, as DNA: TGTGCCAGTAGTTCGGGACAGGGGGTTTATGGCTACACCTTC. Amino acids: CASSSGQGVYGYTF. The chain links TRBV19 to TRBJ1-2, with 11 bases that match TRBD1. This CDR3 is 14 amino acids long. Germline V gene sequence: CDR1 LNHDA, CDR2 SQIVND (reference sequence). V dropped 5 bases and J dropped 5; count of bases not matched to a gene: 4.

The chain employs TRBV6-1 and TRBJ1-5; no definite D call. V lost 3 bases to trimming and J lost 0 bases, with 18 bases between them. This CDR3 region has 18 residues. Germline values: CDR1 MNHNS, CDR2 SASEGT. The CDR3 loop is CASSDPRQGPYSNQPQHF. In DNA form, the CDR3 reads TGTGCCAGCAGTGACCCCCGACAAGGCCCCTATAGCAATCAGCCCCAGCATTTT.

V gene TRBV2 combines with J gene TRBJ1-6; the D gene is possibly TRBD1 (6 bases). This CDR3 has 13 residues. Germline V gene lookup returns CDR1 SNHLY and CDR2 FYNNEI. Trimming removed 2 bases from V and 10 bases from J, with 9 bases in between. Here the CDR3 reads CASSERGDSPLHF. The CDR3 DNA reads TGTGCCAGCAGTGAAAGGGGGGACTCACCCCTCCACTTT. Looking up the rest from reference TRBV2 and TRBJ1-6 gives the full variable domain: EPEVTQTPSHQVTQMGQEVILRCVPISNHLYFYWYRQILGQKVEFLVSFYNNEISEKSEIFDDQFSVERPDGSNFTLKIRSTKLEDSAMYFCASSERGDSPLHFGNGTRLTVT.

CDR3 bases: TGTGCCAGCAGCGGGGGACAGGGGGCCGACACTGAAGCTTTCTTT. This encodes CASSGGQGADTEAFF. The rearrangement links TRBV7-9 to TRBJ1-1; 12 nucleotides agree with TRBD1. The germline V gene has CDR1 SEHNR and CDR2 FQNEAQ (reference sequence). This CDR3 comprises 15 residues. With V trimmed by 5 bases and J by 3 bases, 4 bases remained unmatched.

The chain employs TRBV3-1 (or the pseudogene TRBV3-2) and TRBJ1-6; the D is unclear. Germline CDR1 LGHDT, CDR2 YNNKEL (reference sequence). Trimming stripped 0 bases from V and 6 bases from J, with 6 bases between. The CDR3 sequence is 14 residues long. CDR3 in DNA: TGTGCCAGCAGCCAAGATCTGCCTAATTCACCCCTCCACTTT. It yields the protein CASSQDLPNSPLHF.

The chain uses TRBV30 and TRBJ2-7; 13 bases fit TRBD2. Trimming at V came to 4 bases and at J to 7 bases, leaving 10 bases not matched to a gene. From germline, CDR1 is GTSNPN and CDR2 SVGIG (reference sequence). The CDR3 covers 15 residues. The chain's CDR3 is CAWMRTSGRLSEQYF. The CDR3 coding sequence is TGTGCCTGGATGAGGACTAGCGGGAGACTGAGTGAGCAGTACTTC.

V and J are TRBV7-9 and TRBJ2-7, with D hard to call. V lost 5 bases and J 3 bases, leaving 5 bases between the germline ends. The CDR3 sequence is 11 residues long. CDR1 is SEHNR, CDR2 FQNEAQ, per germline (reference sequence). The CDR3 bases are TGTGCCAGCAGCCCAAACTACGAGCAGTACTTC. It codes for CASSPNYEQYF. The variable domain in full, completed from reference TRBV7-9 and TRBJ2-7, reads DTGVSQNPRHKITKRGQNVTFRCDPISEHNRLYWYRQTLGQGPEFLTYFQNEAQLEKSRLLSDRFSAERPKGSFSTLEIQRTEQGDSAMYLCASSPNYEQYFGPGTRLTVT.

The genes are TRBV5-1 and TRBJ2-5; TRBD2 is a possible D gene (5 bases). The CDR3 spans 15 residues. Trimming took 4 bases from V and 1 from J, leaving 14 bases between them. Germline V lookup: CDR1 SGHRS, CDR2 YFSETQ. CDR3 DNA: TGCGCCAGCAGCCGGGCCGGGGTAACCCAAGAGACCCAGTACTTC. Translated, it gives CASSRAGVTQETQYF.

V and J are TRBV5-8 and TRBJ1-1, with TRBD1 matching 7 bases. This CDR3 is 13 amino acids long. Germline values: CDR1 SGHTS, CDR2 YDEGEE. The V gene end was trimmed by 5 bases and the J gene end by 6 bases; junction bases not matched to a gene: 7. CDR3 bases: TGTGCCAGCAGGTATCGACAGGGCGCTGAAGCTTTCTTT. Its translation is CASRYRQGAEAFF.

This chain joins TRBV2 and TRBJ1-1; TRBD1 aligns across 7 bases. In germline, CDR1 is SNHLY, CDR2 FYNNEI. The CDR3 runs to 13 residues. V shed 8 bases, J shed 0 bases, and the junction held 3 bases outside the gene matches. The CDR3 sequence is CASGQVMNTEAFF. Written as DNA, the CDR3 is TGTGCCAGCGGACAGGTTATGAACACTGAAGCTTTCTTT.

V usage is TRBV20-1 and J usage is TRBJ1-5, with D unclear. The germline V and J ends were trimmed by 3 bases and 3 bases, with 12 bases remaining between them. Germline CDR1 DFQATT, CDR2 SNEGSKA (reference sequence). This CDR3 has 14 residues. CDR3 loop: CSASPVNLNQPQHF. For the CDR3, the DNA is TGCAGTGCTAGTCCAGTAAACCTCAATCAGCCCCAGCATTTT.

CDR3 protein: CASSFISVNEQFF. The CDR3 bases are TGTGCCAGCAGTTTTATTTCGGTGAATGAGCAGTTCTTC. The V gene is TRBV12-3 or TRBV12-4, the J gene TRBJ2-1; D uncertain. Trimming took 3 bases from V and 7 from J, leaving 10 bases between them. The CDR3 sequence is 13 residues long.

The chain joins TRBV2 to TRBJ1-6; 9 bases fit TRBD1. V was pared by 6 bases and J by 9 bases, with 6 bases of the junction left unmatched. This CDR3 has 14 residues. The germline V gene encodes CDR1 SNHLY and CDR2 FYNNEI. CDR3 coding DNA: TGTGCCAGCAGAGGACAGGGGCGCGGTTCACCCCTCCACTTT. This encodes CASRGQGRGSPLHF.

The rearrangement links TRBV28 to TRBJ2-5, with unresolved D. The CDR3 has 14 amino acids. With 5 bases removed from V and 2 bases from J, the gap between germline ends came to 12 bases. CDR1 and CDR2 (germline): MDHEN, SYDVKM. The CDR3 DNA reads TGTGCCAGCAGTCAAAGTTTCGGGCAAGAGACCCAGTACTTC. It specifies CASSQSFGQETQYF.